Listed here are 2 T cell receptor beta chains from one sample, sequenced in a study of T-cell reconstitution after alpha-beta-depleted transplantation in children. For TCRbeta, the library was prepared with unique molecular identifiers. TCRdb re-called the PCR reads through MiXCR, storing one row per CDR3 protein. The table records approximately 120,000 distinct CDR3 sequences, approximately 8.7% of them present only once. This material consisted of PBMCs, mostly from graft donor cells, taken 180 days after TCRalphabeta/CD19-depleted stem cell transplant. These receptors originate from a girl less than two years old who had a stem cell transplant for combined immunodeficiency, so the T cells may come from the graft donor.

Only a few counts were recorded for this clonotype. The chain recombines TRBV18 with TRBJ2-7; no firm D call. The CDR3 consists of 12 residues. Trimming cost V 3 bases and J 6 bases, with 9 bases left between them. Germline V CDR1 and CDR2: KGHSH, LQKENI. This CDR3 is CASSPSNGEQYF. In DNA, the CDR3 is TGTGCCAGCTCACCGTCCAACGGCGAGCAGTACTTC. The full variable domain, its missing parts supplied by reference TRBV18 and TRBJ2-7, is NAGVMQNPRHLVRRRGQEARLRCSPMKGHSHVYWYRQLPEEGLKFMVYLQKENIIDESGMPKERFSAEFPKEGPSILRIQQVVRGDSAAYFCASSPSNGEQYFGPGTRLTVT.

V gene TRBV11-2 combines with J gene TRBJ2-3; possible D gene TRBD2, 5 bases. Germline V gene lookup returns CDR1 SGHAT and CDR2 FQNNGV. With 10 bases removed from V and 0 bases from J, the gap between germline ends came to 26 bases. This CDR3 region has 18 residues. The CDR3 sequence is CAISLEGHTSSSTDTQYF. The CDR3 nucleotides read TGTGCCATCAGTTTAGAGGGTCACACCTCGTCTAGCACAGATACGCAGTATTTT.